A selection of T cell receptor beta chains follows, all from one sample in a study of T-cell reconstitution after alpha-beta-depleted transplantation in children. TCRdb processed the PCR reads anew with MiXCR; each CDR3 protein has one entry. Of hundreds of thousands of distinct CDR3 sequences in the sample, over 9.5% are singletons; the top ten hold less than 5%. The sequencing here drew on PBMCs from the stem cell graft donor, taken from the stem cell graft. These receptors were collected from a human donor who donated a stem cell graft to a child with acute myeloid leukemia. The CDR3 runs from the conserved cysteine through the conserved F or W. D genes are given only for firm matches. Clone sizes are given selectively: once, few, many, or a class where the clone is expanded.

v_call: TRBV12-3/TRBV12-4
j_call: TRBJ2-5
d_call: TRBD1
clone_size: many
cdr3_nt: TGTGCCAGCAGCGAGACAGGGGTAGAGACCCAGTACTTC
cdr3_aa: CASSETGVETQYF

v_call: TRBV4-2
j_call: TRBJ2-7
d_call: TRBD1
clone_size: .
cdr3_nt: TGTGCCAGCAGCCAAGAAGCCGGGACAGCCTACGAGCAGTACTTC
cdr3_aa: CASSQEAGTAYEQYF

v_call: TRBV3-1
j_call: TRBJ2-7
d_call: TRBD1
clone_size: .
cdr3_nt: TGTGCCAGCAGCCGTGCGGGGACAGGGGCCTACGAGCAGTACTTC
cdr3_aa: CASSRAGTGAYEQYF

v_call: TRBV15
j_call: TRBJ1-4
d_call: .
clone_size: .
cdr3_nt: TGTGCCACCAGCAGAGATTTAGGGGATGGTGAAAAACTGTTTTTT
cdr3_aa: CATSRDLGDGEKLFF

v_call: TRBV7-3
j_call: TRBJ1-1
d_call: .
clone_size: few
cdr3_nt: TGTGCCAGCAGCCCCGGTCCTTCGCCGAAGGGGCTCACTGAAGCTTTCTTT
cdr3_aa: CASSPGPSPKGLTEAFF

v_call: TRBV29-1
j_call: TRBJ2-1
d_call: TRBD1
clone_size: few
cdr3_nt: TGCAGCGTTGCTCCGGGACAGCAGAATGGTGAGCAGTTCTTC
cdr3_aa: CSVAPGQQNGEQFF

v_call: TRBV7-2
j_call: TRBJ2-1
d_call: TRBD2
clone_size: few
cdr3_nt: TGTGCCAGCAGCTTAGCCGGACTAGCGGGAGTAGGTGAGCAGTTCTTC
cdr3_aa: CASSLAGLAGVGEQFF

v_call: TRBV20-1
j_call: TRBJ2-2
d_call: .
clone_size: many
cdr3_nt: TGCAGTGCACAGGGAGGATACACCGGGGAGCTGTTTTTT
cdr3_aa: CSAQGGYTGELFF

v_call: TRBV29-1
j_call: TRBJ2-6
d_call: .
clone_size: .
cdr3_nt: TGCAGCGTTGAAGATTACAGGACCTCTGGGGCCAACGTCCTGACTTTC
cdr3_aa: CSVEDYRTSGANVLTF

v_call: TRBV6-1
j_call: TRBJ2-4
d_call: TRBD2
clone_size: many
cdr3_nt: TGTGCCAGCACCCGACTAGCGGGAGGGCCTAACTCCCAAAACATTCAGTACTTC
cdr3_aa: CASTRLAGGPNSQNIQYF

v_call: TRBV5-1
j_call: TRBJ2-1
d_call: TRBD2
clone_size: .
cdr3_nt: TGCGCCAGCAGCTACGATAGCGGGAGGGCCCAGATCTTC
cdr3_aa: CASSYDSGRAQIF

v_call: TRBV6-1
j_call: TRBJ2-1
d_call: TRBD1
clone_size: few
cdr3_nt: TGTGCCACGAGACAGGGTATCACCCATGACAATGAGCAGTTCTTC
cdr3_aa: CATRQGITHDNEQFF

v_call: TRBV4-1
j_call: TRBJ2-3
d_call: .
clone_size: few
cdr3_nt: TGCGCCAGCACGATCCCGGGTCGGGATACGCAGTATTTT
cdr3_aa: CASTIPGRDTQYF

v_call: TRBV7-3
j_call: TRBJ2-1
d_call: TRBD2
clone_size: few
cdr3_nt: TGTGCCAGCAGCTTAATGTGGGAGGGTTACAATGAGCAGTTCTTC
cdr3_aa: CASSLMWEGYNEQFF

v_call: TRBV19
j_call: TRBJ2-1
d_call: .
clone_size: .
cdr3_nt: TGTGCCAGTAGTATAGGATCGACTCGCACTTGGGATGAGCAGTTCTTC
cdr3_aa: CASSIGSTRTWDEQFF

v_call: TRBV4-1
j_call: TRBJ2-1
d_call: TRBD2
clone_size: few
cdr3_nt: TGCGCCAGCAGCCCCGTGACTAGCGGGAGTCTCTCCTTCTACAATGAGCAGTTCTTC
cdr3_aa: CASSPVTSGSLSFYNEQFF

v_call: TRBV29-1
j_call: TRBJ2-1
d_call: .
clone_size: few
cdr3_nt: TGCAGCGTTGGGCCAAGCTCCTACAATGAGCAGTTCTTC
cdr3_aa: CSVGPSSYNEQFF

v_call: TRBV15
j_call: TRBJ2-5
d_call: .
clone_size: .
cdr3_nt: TGTGCCACCAGCAGAGGCCCAGAGACCCAGTGCTTC
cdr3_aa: CATSRGPETQCF

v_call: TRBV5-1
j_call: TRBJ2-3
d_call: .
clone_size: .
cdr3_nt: TGCGCCAGCAGCTTGTTAGGACGGAACACAGATACGCAGTATTTT
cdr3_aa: CASSLLGRNTDTQYF

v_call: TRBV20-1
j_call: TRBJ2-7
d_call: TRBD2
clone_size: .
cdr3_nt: TGCAGTGCTCCAAAAGCTAGCGGGAGCTCCTACGAGCAGTACTTC
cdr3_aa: CSAPKASGSSYEQYF